These T cell receptor beta chains were read from a single sample in a study of blood T cell repertoires in COVID-19. Generated by immunoSEQ multiplex PCR, the TCRdb table keeps only in-frame clones and is missing some. The sample consists of tens of thousands of clones, about 88% of them appearing once. Sequencing input: peripheral blood. These receptors originate from a human donor in a cohort sampled during active COVID-19. Each CDR3 is given with its conserved first and last residue. D genes are given only for firm matches. Not all rows give a size; the values are once, few, many and, for expanded clones, a class.

j_call v_call d_call clone_size cdr3_aa cdr3_nt
TRBJ1-5 TRBV6-4 . . CASTGGEQPQHF TGTGCCAGCACCGGGGGGGAGCAGCCCCAGCATTTT
TRBJ2-7 TRBV19 TRBD2 many CASSRSSGASGIYEQYF TGTGCCAGTAGTAGGTCCAGCGGGGCTAGCGGAATCTACGAGCAGTACTTC
TRBJ1-1 TRBV4-1 TRBD1 few CASSQATGGYTEAFF TGCGCCAGCAGCCAAGCAACAGGGGGATATACTGAAGCTTTCTTT
TRBJ2-1 TRBV7-3 . . CASSHQQGRNEQFF TGTGCCAGCAGCCACCAACAGGGCCGGAATGAGCAGTTCTTC
TRBJ2-2 TRBV27 TRBD2 . CASTGGVSNTGELFF TGTGCCAGCACTGGGGGGGTTTCGAACACCGGGGAGCTGTTTTTT
TRBJ1-1 TRBV10-2 . . CASMEGAEGTEAFF TGCGCCAGCATGGAAGGGGCTGAAGGAACTGAAGCTTTCTTT
TRBJ2-3 TRBV18 TRBD1 . CASSPKDRGLIDTQYF TGTGCCAGCTCACCTAAAGACAGGGGGTTAATAGATACGCAGTATTTT
TRBJ2-1 TRBV3-1/TRBV3-2 TRBD2 . CASSLSGIDYGEQFF TGTGCCAGCAGCCTTAGCGGGATAGATTACGGTGAGCAGTTCTTC
TRBJ1-4 TRBV19 . . CASSIRGWSEKLFF TGTGCCAGTAGCATTAGGGGTTGGAGTGAAAAACTGTTTTTT
TRBJ2-3 TRBV5-1 TRBD1 . CASSLGTGSPDTQYF TGCGCCAGCAGCTTGGGGACAGGGTCCCCAGATACGCAGTATTTT
TRBJ2-2 TRBV11-3 TRBD2 . CASSSGAPGGNAGELFF TGTGCCAGCAGCTCCGGCGCGCCCGGGGGGAACGCCGGGGAGCTGTTTTTT
TRBJ2-2 TRBV4-2 TRBD2 few CASSPLAGALNTGELFF TGTGCCAGCAGCCCGCTAGCGGGGGCCTTGAACACCGGGGAGCTGTTTTTT
TRBJ2-7 TRBV18 . . CASSQGVTDEQYF TGTGCCAGCTCACAGGGGGTTACCGACGAGCAGTACTTC
TRBJ2-1 TRBV25-1 TRBD1 . CASSLSTDRGFHNEQFF TGTGCCAGCAGTCTAAGTACAGACAGGGGGTTTCACAATGAGCAGTTCTTC
TRBJ1-2 TRBV29-1 . . CSAPTGNYGYTF TGCAGCGCTCCGACAGGAAACTATGGCTACACCTTC
TRBJ2-1 TRBV27 . once CASRKQASYNEQFF TGTGCCAGCAGAAAACAGGCGTCCTACAATGAGCAGTTCTTC
TRBJ1-6 TRBV5-4 TRBD1 few CASSLGQADSPLHF TGTGCCAGCAGCTTAGGACAGGCGGATTCACCCCTCCACTTT
TRBJ1-1 TRBV28 . . CASSLFLRGEAFF TGTGCCAGCAGTTTATTCCTTAGAGGTGAAGCTTTCTTT
TRBJ1-3 TRBV25-1 . . CASSESGRNTIYF TGTGCCAGCAGTGAATCAGGGAGAAACACCATATATTTT
TRBJ1-1 TRBV6-5 . . CASSYANPGSNTEAFF TGTGCCAGCAGTTACGCAAATCCGGGATCGAACACTGAAGCTTTCTTT
TRBJ1-5 TRBV18 TRBD1 . CASSPGDRGRSGQPQHF TGTGCCAGCTCGCCCGGGGACAGGGGGCGTTCGGGTCAGCCCCAGCATTTT
TRBJ2-5 TRBV4-2 TRBD2 . CASSQVDSGGAETQYF TGTGCCAGCAGCCAAGTTGATAGCGGGGGGGCAGAGACCCAGTACTTC
TRBJ2-3 TRBV6-6 . . CASSQGLPSLDTQYF TGTGCCAGCAGTCAGGGCCTCCCTAGCTTGGATACGCAGTATTTT
TRBJ1-1 TRBV7-2 TRBD1 . CASSLGGDREAFF TGTGCCAGCAGCTTGGGCGGGGACAGGGAAGCTTTCTTT
TRBJ2-3 TRBV21-1 . . CASSNLSDTQYF TGTGCCAGCAGCAATCTTTCCGATACGCAGTATTTT
TRBJ2-2 TRBV7-8 . . CASSRGGGEGTGELFF TGTGCCAGCAGCCGAGGGGGGGGAGAGGGCACCGGGGAGCTGTTTTTT
TRBJ2-2 TRBV11-3 . . CASSHKNTGELFF TGTGCCAGCAGCCACAAGAACACCGGGGAGCTGTTTTTT
TRBJ2-2 TRBV4-2 TRBD2 . CASSHSAGGDTGELFF TGTGCCAGCAGCCACTCAGCGGGGGGGGACACCGGGGAGCTGTTTTTT
TRBJ2-1 TRBV27 . . CASSSPPTGPRWNEQFF TGTGCCAGCAGTTCCCCTCCGACAGGCCCAAGGTGGAATGAGCAGTTCTTC
TRBJ1-3 TRBV7-2 . . CASSLNRASSGNTIYF TGTGCCAGCAGCTTAAATAGAGCTAGCTCTGGAAACACCATATATTTT
TRBJ1-3 TRBV10-2 . . CASSDPRGNSGNTIYF TGCGCCAGCAGTGACCCCCGAGGGAACTCTGGAAACACCATATATTTT
TRBJ1-2 TRBV5-4 TRBD1 . CASSLGQGRFGYTF TGTGCCAGCAGCTTGGGACAGGGGCGTTTTGGCTACACCTTC
TRBJ2-3 TRBV10-3 TRBD2 . CAISPGLGQDTQYF TGTGCCATCAGTCCGGGACTAGGACAGGATACGCAGTATTTT
TRBJ2-5 TRBV7-6 . . CASIKGAESRETQYF TGTGCCAGCATCAAAGGAGCAGAGTCCCGAGAGACCCAGTACTTC
TRBJ2-4 TRBV29-1 TRBD1 . CSVEGPGGFAKNIQYF TGCAGCGTTGAAGGACCAGGGGGTTTTGCCAAAAACATTCAGTACTTC
TRBJ2-7 TRBV5-6 . . CASSLVFGDTYEQYF TGTGCCAGCAGCTTGGTATTCGGGGATACCTACGAGCAGTACTTC